Listed below are T cell receptor beta chains from one sample, sequenced in a study of regulatory T cells in long-lasting Graves disease. In TCRdb, the multiplex PCR reads were re-called with MiXCR into one record per CDR3 protein. The profile shows about 610,000 distinct CDR3 sequences, about 15% of them singletons. This sample also belongs to another study, concerning T cells in Graves' hyperthyroidism and ophthalmopathy.

The specimen comprised peripheral blood mononuclear cells (PBMCs), sampled at new diagnosis, from a patient treated with antithyroid drugs. The receptors shown here come from a man between 18 and 29 years old with Graves disease. The CDR3 runs from the conserved cysteine through the conserved F or W. Fields, in order: V gene, D gene, clone size, J gene, CDR3 protein, CDR3 DNA. The D gene is left open where the match is weak. Expanded clones are given a class, and other clones once, few, many or no size at all.

TRBV3-1,TRBD2,-,TRBJ2-2,CASSQDGLVSTGELFF,TGTGCCAGCAGCCAAGACGGACTAGTCAGTACCGGGGAGCTGTTTTTT
TRBV19,-,few,TRBJ2-2,CASSRQMNTGELFF,TGTGCCAGTAGTAGGCAGATGAACACCGGGGAGCTGTTTTTT
TRBV5-1,-,many,TRBJ1-1,CASSSQTQNTEAFF,TGCGCCAGCAGCTCCCAGACCCAGAACACTGAAGCTTTCTTT
TRBV15,TRBD2,-,TRBJ2-1,CATSSEREGINEQFF,TGTGCCACCAGCTCCGAGCGGGAGGGTATAAATGAGCAGTTCTTC
TRBV7-9,-,-,TRBJ1-6,CASSPSEGDSPLHF,TGTGCCAGCAGCCCGAGCGAGGGGGATTCACCCCTCCACTTT
TRBV20-1,TRBD2,-,TRBJ2-1,CSARVSGIRYNEQFF,TGCAGTGCTAGAGTTAGCGGGATTAGGTACAATGAGCAGTTCTTC
TRBV7-9,-,many,TRBJ2-1,CASSLRVNNEQFF,TGTGCCAGCAGCTTAAGAGTAAACAATGAGCAGTTCTTC
TRBV2,TRBD2,many,TRBJ2-5,CASSPLAGERETQYF,TGTGCCAGCAGTCCACTAGCGGGAGAGAGGGAGACCCAGTACTTC
TRBV19,-,-,TRBJ1-1,CASSIEGNTEAFF,TGTGCCAGTAGTATCGAGGGGAACACTGAAGCTTTCTTT
TRBV6-5,TRBD1,-,TRBJ1-1,CASSYFQGVNTEAFF,TGTGCCAGCAGTTACTTCCAGGGGGTGAACACTGAAGCTTTCTTT
TRBV7-2,-,many,TRBJ2-1,CASSFIGNEQFF,TGTGCCAGCAGCTTTATAGGGAATGAGCAGTTCTTC
TRBV28,-,many,TRBJ1-2,CASSLWSRYWDGYTF,TGTGCCAGCAGTTTATGGTCCCGGTACTGGGATGGCTACACCTTC
TRBV11-2,TRBD1,many,TRBJ2-7,CASSRQGGFYEQYF,TGTGCCAGCAGCCGACAGGGTGGGTTCTACGAGCAGTACTTC
TRBV28,TRBD1,few,TRBJ2-5,CASSSVGQGQETQYF,TGTGCCAGCAGTTCCGTGGGACAGGGGCAAGAGACCCAGTACTTC
TRBV19,-,few,TRBJ2-5,CASSMRAGGPQGETQYF,TGTGCCAGTAGTATGAGGGCAGGAGGACCCCAGGGAGAGACCCAGTACTTC
TRBV12-3/TRBV12-4,-,many,TRBJ2-2,CASSLGTESTGELFF,TGTGCCAGCAGTTTAGGCACAGAGTCCACCGGGGAGCTGTTTTTT
TRBV5-4,-,-,TRBJ2-3,CASSLGQLRDTQYF,TGTGCCAGCAGCTTGGGACAGCTCAGGGATACGCAGTATTTT
TRBV6-2/TRBV6-3,-,few,TRBJ1-1,CASSYPQGKNTEAFF,TGTGCCAGCAGTTACCCGCAGGGTAAAAACACTGAAGCTTTCTTT
TRBV19,-,-,TRBJ2-2,CASSIDGFTGELFF,TGTGCCAGTAGTATAGACGGGTTCACCGGGGAGCTGTTTTTT
TRBV19,-,-,TRBJ2-5,CASSIFAGNQETQYF,TGTGCCAGTAGTATCTTTGCAGGAAACCAAGAGACCCAGTACTTC
TRBV9,TRBD2,-,TRBJ2-7,CASSVSSSGYEQYF,TGTGCCAGCAGCGTAAGTTCTAGCGGCTACGAGCAGTACTTC
TRBV4-1,TRBD2,-,TRBJ2-1,CASSQGGLAPNEQFF,TGCGCCAGCAGCCAAGGGGGACTAGCGCCAAATGAGCAGTTCTTC
TRBV24-1,TRBD1,many,TRBJ2-3,CATAGTGLPDTQYF,TGTGCCACCGCCGGGACAGGGCTTCCAGATACGCAGTATTTT
TRBV28,TRBD2,-,TRBJ2-1,CASSPSGTPPNEQFF,TGTGCCAGCAGCCCCAGCGGGACTCCCCCCAATGAGCAGTTCTTC
TRBV9,-,-,TRBJ1-3,CASSVQHSGNTIYF,TGTGCCAGCAGCGTCCAACACTCTGGAAACACCATATATTTT
TRBV27,-,-,TRBJ1-2,CASTTSLDYGYTF,TGTGCCAGCACTACGAGTCTGGACTATGGCTACACCTTC
TRBV7-8,-,-,TRBJ1-3,CASGFMSLGGSGNTIYF,TGTGCCAGCGGGTTTATGTCCCTCGGAGGCTCTGGAAACACCATATATTTT
TRBV27,TRBD2,many,TRBJ2-7,CASNPSRVAGAYEQYF,TGTGCCAGCAACCCCTCTCGGGTAGCGGGGGCTTACGAGCAGTACTTC
TRBV27,-,few,TRBJ2-7,CATSSDSYEQYF,TGTGCCACTAGTAGCGACTCCTACGAGCAGTACTTC
TRBV4-1,TRBD1,-,TRBJ1-5,CASSSGQGATNQPQHF,TGCGCCAGCAGCAGCGGACAGGGGGCCACAAATCAGCCCCAGCATTTT
TRBV30,-,few,TRBJ1-5,CAWSKPGVDQPQHF,TGTGCCTGGAGCAAACCAGGGGTGGATCAGCCCCAGCATTTT
TRBV19,-,-,TRBJ2-4,CASSIDRYSGEQYF,TGTGCCAGTAGTATAGATCGATACAGTGGAGAGCAGTACTTC
TRBV7-2,TRBD2,few,TRBJ2-1,CASRGLAGVLNEQFF,TGTGCCAGCAGAGGACTAGCGGGAGTCCTAAATGAGCAGTTCTTC